Reported below is one T cell receptor beta chain. Its antigen is as yet unknown. The sample belongs to a study of PD-1 blockade in classical Hodgkin lymphoma. In the study overall: Patients were administered nivolumab (3 mg/kg intravenously) every 2 weeks. Overall study results and limits: Individuals who commenced nivolumab within less than 1 year of ASCT were excluded. Whereas CD4+ TCR diversity had risen significantly by C4D1, CD8+ TCR diversity had not.

In every patient, relapse followed autologous stem cell transplantation, while exposure to brentuximab vedotin differed. Germline V lookup: CDR1 SGHVS, CDR2 FQNEAQ. There are 14 residues in the CDR3. Trimming stripped 4 bases from V and 2 bases from J, with 9 bases between. Using immunoSEQ multiplex PCR, the repertoire was profiled, and TCRdb retains in-frame clones only, with some absent. Of 100,000 to 130,000 clones listed, approximately 90% were seen once; the top ten hold 20%. This TCR came from a human donor with classical Hodgkin lymphoma. Sequencing was performed on peripheral blood mononuclear cells (PBMCs), taken before the second cycle of nivolumab. V gene TRBV7-8 combines with J gene TRBJ2-1; possible D gene TRBD2, 5 bases. The DNA for the CDR3 is TGTGCCAGCAGCTCTCGACTAACCTACAATGAGCAGTTCTTC. The encoded protein is CASSSRLTYNEQFF. Variable domain in full (rest from reference TRBV7-8 and TRBJ2-1): GAGVSQSPRYKVAKRGQDVALRCDPISGHVSLFWYQQALGQGPEFLTYFQNEAQLDKSGLPSDRFFAERPEGSVSTLKIQRTQQEDSAVYLCASSSRLTYNEQFFGPGTRLTVL.